Detailed here is one T cell receptor (beta chain). This record belongs to a study of T cell changes during pregnancy in multiple sclerosis. The CDR3 loop spans 13 amino acids. Trimming pared 0 bases from V and 4 bases from J, leaving 8 bases between. Germline CDR1 is SGHRS and CDR2 is YFSETQ. The protocol was immunoSEQ multiplex PCR, while the TCRdb copy is restricted to in-frame clones and leaves out a portion. The sample carries roughly 97,000 clones, 75% to 95% recorded once. This sequence joins TRBV5-1 and TRBJ2-7; tentatively, D is TRBD2 (5 bases). This sample comprised peripheral blood, obtained in the second trimester of pregnancy. The sequence came from a female donor in good health, enrolled as a control in a pregnancy study. Written as DNA, the CDR3 is TGCGCCAGCAGCTTGGCCCGGGGTTACGAGCAGTACTTC. Encoded protein: CASSLARGYEQYF.